A single sample gave rise to the 18 T cell receptor beta chains below, sequenced in a study of OX40 agonist ivuxolimab in advanced cancers. TCRdb's copy holds only in-frame clones and misses some; the assay was immunoSEQ multiplex PCR. The table lists about 82,000 clones, over 75% of them singletons. Here the sequenced sample was CD4+ or CD8+ T cells sorted from blood, taken in a trial of the OX40 agonist ivuxolimab. The receptor source for this set is an adult with an advanced solid tumor such as melanoma, head and neck, liver or kidney cancer.

The chain uses TRBV7-3 and TRBJ1-4; TRBD1 might be the D (5 bases). The CDR3 spans 12 residues. V dropped 5 bases and J dropped 14 bases, with 15 bases sitting between them. Germline lookup yields CDR1 SGHTA and CDR2 FQGTGA. Here the CDR3 DNA reads TGTGCCAGCAGCCCCGTACGGGGGGATCTGTTTTTT. Its protein is CASSPVRGDLFF.

This clone was seen only a few times. The rearrangement uses TRBV7-9 and TRBJ1-1; D is undetermined. The germline gives CDR1 SEHNR, CDR2 FQNEAQ (reference sequence). Trimming cost V 3 bases and J 0 bases, with 5 bases left between them. This CDR3 is built from 13 residues. The CDR3 DNA reads as TGTGCCAGCAGCTTGCTGATGAACACTGAAGCTTTCTTT. Translating gives CASSLLMNTEAFF.

This chain connects TRBV4-1 to TRBJ2-5; D is perhaps TRBD1 or TRBD2 (5 bases each). There are 17 residues in the CDR3. CDR1 is MGHRA, CDR2 YSYEKL, per germline. V was trimmed by 0 bases and J by 1 base, leaving 15 bases between them. CDR3: CASSQDQGFGGQETQYF. The CDR3 DNA reads TGCGCCAGCAGCCAAGATCAAGGGTTTGGGGGCCAAGAGACCCAGTACTTC.

This sequence joins TRBV11-2 and TRBJ2-1, with 7 bases matching TRBD2. The CDR3 totals 15 residues. Germline V gene sequence: CDR1 SGHAT, CDR2 FQNNGV. Germline trimming cut 5 bases from V and 4 bases from J; bases unmatched to any gene: 8. The CDR3 nucleotides are TGTGCCAGCAGCGCTCGACTAGCTCGGTACAATGAGCAGTTCTTC. Residues: CASSARLARYNEQFF.

V is TRBV19 and J is TRBJ1-5; a weak D match, TRBD1 (5 bases). Germline CDR1 LNHDA, CDR2 SQIVND (reference sequence). This CDR3 contains 14 residues. The V gene lost 7 bases and the J gene lost 2 bases, with 12 bases spanning the gap. CDR3 DNA: TGTGCCAGTATGGGGGGGAATGGCAATCAGCCCCAGCATTTT. Protein: CASMGGNGNQPQHF.

The V gene is TRBV5-1, the J gene TRBJ2-2; TRBD1 is a possible D gene (6 bases). Germline V lookup: CDR1 SGHRS, CDR2 YFSETQ. This CDR3 is 16 amino acids long. With 1 base removed from V and 0 bases from J, the gap between germline ends came to 10 bases. The CDR3 sequence: CASSLQGSANTGELFF. DNA of the CDR3: TGCGCCAGCAGCTTGCAGGGGAGCGCGAACACCGGGGAGCTGTTTTTT.

The chain uses TRBV28 and TRBJ2-3; 8 bases line up with TRBD1. With V trimmed by 10 bases and J by 1 base, 7 bases remained unmatched. The CDR3 has 14 amino acids. Germline CDR1 reads MDHEN; CDR2 reads SYDVKM. CDR3 loop: CAIRTGIGTDTQYF. The CDR3 coding sequence is TGTGCCATCCGGACAGGGATCGGCACAGATACGCAGTATTTT.

V is TRBV7-9 and J is TRBJ2-3; D gene unclear. The CDR3 length is 12 residues. Deletions cut 6 bases from V and 1 base from J, with 5 bases between. The V gene's germline CDR1 is SEHNR and CDR2 FQNEAQ (reference sequence). For the CDR3, the DNA is TGTGCCAGCAGGCGTGGCACAGATACGCAGTATTTT. Encoded protein: CASRRGTDTQYF. Full variable domain (rest looked up from reference TRBV7-9 and TRBJ2-3): DTGVSQNPRHKITKRGQNVTFRCDPISEHNRLYWYRQTLGQGPEFLTYFQNEAQLEKSRLLSDRFSAERPKGSFSTLEIQRTEQGDSAMYLCASRRGTDTQYFGPGTRLTVL.

The chain carries TRBV10-1 and TRBJ2-7; no clear D. Trimming took 3 bases from V and 0 from J, leaving 12 bases between them. This CDR3 spans 15 amino acids. Germline V gene lookup returns CDR1 WNHNN and CDR2 SYGVQD (reference sequence). CDR3 in amino acids: CASSDGPPSSYEQYF. The DNA of the CDR3 is TGCGCCAGCAGTGACGGACCTCCGAGCTCCTACGAGCAGTACTTC.

The rearrangement links TRBV5-1 to TRBJ2-5; D unresolved. The CDR3 is made up of 13 amino acids. The ends were cut back, 0 bases at V and 3 bases at J, with 6 bases in the middle. Germline V gene lookup returns CDR1 SGHRS and CDR2 YFSETQ. The CDR3 region is CASSLGVEETQYF. The CDR3, as DNA: TGCGCCAGCAGCTTGGGAGTCGAAGAGACCCAGTACTTC.

This clone rates as medium-sized. This CDR3 is also generated by other DNA sequences in the sample. The V and J genes are TRBV5-6 and TRBJ2-7; D is uncertain. Trimming took off 1 base at V and 5 bases at J, with 7 bases between the two ends. The CDR3 is 12 amino acids. Germline V gives CDR1 SGHDT, CDR2 YYEEEE. CDR3 region: CASSLWVNEQYF. The CDR3, as DNA: TGTGCCAGCAGCTTGTGGGTGAACGAGCAGTACTTC.

The chain has TRBV4-1 and TRBJ2-5; possible D gene TRBD2, 6 bases. Trimming shortened V by 1 base and J by 2 bases, and 14 bases separated the two germline ends. Germline lookup yields CDR1 MGHRA and CDR2 YSYEKL. The CDR3 spans 16 residues. This chain's CDR3 is CASSQGVGTLQETQYF. The CDR3 DNA reads as TGCGCCAGCAGCCAAGGGGTCGGGACTTTACAAGAGACCCAGTACTTC.

V is TRBV30 and J is TRBJ2-1; TRBD1 aligns across 8 bases. The CDR3 runs to 15 residues. Trimming removed 0 bases from V and 8 bases from J; junction bases left unmatched: 9. Germline V gene data show CDR1 as GTSNPN and CDR2 as SVGIG (reference sequence). The CDR3 nucleotides read TGTGCCTGGAGTGTACTCAGGGGGCAGGGGGATGAGCAGTTCTTC. Translated, it gives CAWSVLRGQGDEQFF. The full variable domain, in which reference TRBV30 and TRBJ2-1 provide the parts outside the CDR3, is SQTIHQWPATLVQPVGSPLSLECTVEGTSNPNLYWYRQAAGRGLQLLFYSVGIGQISSEVPQNLSASRPQDRQFILSSKKLLLSDSGFYLCAWSVLRGQGDEQFFGPGTRLTVL.

J is TRBJ1-2 and V is TRBV27, with a weak D call TRBD1 (6 bases). Germline values: CDR1 MNHEY, CDR2 SMNVEV (reference sequence). The CDR3 covers 13 residues. V lost 7 bases and J lost 2, with 11 bases in between. The CDR3: CASKGTSNYGYTF. The CDR3 DNA reads as TGTGCCAGCAAGGGGACATCAAACTATGGCTACACCTTC.

The V and J genes are TRBV28 and TRBJ2-7, with 15 bases aligning to TRBD2. CDR3 length: 14 residues. V dropped 11 bases and J dropped 4; count of bases not matched to a gene: 6. Germline values: CDR1 MDHEN, CDR2 SYDVKM. The CDR3 nucleotides read TGTGCCGCAGCCGGGACTAGCGGGAGGTACGAGCAGTACTTC. Translating gives CAAAGTSGRYEQYF. Using reference TRBV28 and TRBJ2-7 for the parts outside the CDR3, the full variable domain is DVKVTQSSRYLVKRTGEKVFLECVQDMDHENMFWYRQDPGLGLRLIYFSYDVKMKEKGDIPEGYSVSREKKERFSLILESASTNQTSMYLCAAAGTSGRYEQYFGPGTRLTVT.

V usage is TRBV28 and J usage is TRBJ2-1, with D hard to call. Trimming left V 3 bases short and J 9 bases short, with 9 bases between. CDR1 MDHEN and CDR2 SYDVKM come from the germline V gene. The CDR3 runs to 12 residues. The DNA for the CDR3 is TGTGCCAGCAGTTTCAGTCGAAGTGAGCAGTTCTTC. This gives the protein CASSFSRSEQFF. The full variable domain, its missing parts supplied by reference TRBV28 and TRBJ2-1, is DVKVTQSSRYLVKRTGEKVFLECVQDMDHENMFWYRQDPGLGLRLIYFSYDVKMKEKGDIPEGYSVSREKKERFSLILESASTNQTSMYLCASSFSRSEQFFGPGTRLTVL.

J is TRBJ2-5 and V is TRBV6-1, with a tentative D call TRBD2 (6 bases). Judging by the DNA end, TRBJ2-7 fits better; the J call may be wrong. Germline CDR1 reads MNHNS; CDR2 reads SASEGT. The CDR3 has 13 amino acids. In nucleotides, the CDR3 is TGTGCCAGCAGTGACGGGACTCGCTACGAGCAGTACTTC. This encodes CASSDGTRYEQYF.

The chain combines TRBV5-8 with TRBJ2-7, with 13 bases fitting TRBD2. V shed 4 bases, J shed 1 base, and the junction held 5 bases outside the gene matches. The CDR3 covers 16 residues. Germline CDR1 and CDR2: SGHTS and YDEGEE. CDR3 DNA: TGTGCCAGCAGCCAGTGGACTAGCGGGAGTTCCTACGAGCAGTACTTC. This translates into CASSQWTSGSSYEQYF.